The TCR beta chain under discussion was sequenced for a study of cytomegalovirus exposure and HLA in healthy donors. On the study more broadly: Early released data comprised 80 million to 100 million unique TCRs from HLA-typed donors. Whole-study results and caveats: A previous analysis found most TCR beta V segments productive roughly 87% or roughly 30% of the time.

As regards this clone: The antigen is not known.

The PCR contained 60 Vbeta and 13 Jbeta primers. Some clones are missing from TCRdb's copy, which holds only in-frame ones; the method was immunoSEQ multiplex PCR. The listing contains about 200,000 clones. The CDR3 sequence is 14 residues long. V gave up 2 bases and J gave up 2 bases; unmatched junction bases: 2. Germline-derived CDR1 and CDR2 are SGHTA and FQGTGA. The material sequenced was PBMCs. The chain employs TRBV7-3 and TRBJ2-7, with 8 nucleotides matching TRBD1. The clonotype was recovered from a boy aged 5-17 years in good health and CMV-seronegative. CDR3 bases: TGTGCCAGCAGCTTAGGACAGGGTACCTACGAGCAGTACTTC. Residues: CASSLGQGTYEQYF. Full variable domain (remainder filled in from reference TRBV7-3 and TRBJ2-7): GAGVSQTPSNKVTEKGKYVELRCDPISGHTALYWYRQSLGQGPEFLIYFQGTGAADDSGLPNDRFFAVRPEGSVSTLKIQRTERGDSAVYLCASSLGQGTYEQYFGPGTRLTVT.